Below, one T cell receptor beta chain is given with its context. This receptor's antigen is unknown. No base quality values were provided; no much bigger clone lies one nucleotide off. Each collaborating institution followed its own protocols to collect whole blood in K2EDTA tubes. For TCRbeta analysis, collaborator samples were shipped as frozen whole blood, as isolated PBMCs, or as DNA extracted from either sample type. TCRbeta CDR3 regions were amplified from genomic DNA by means of the immunoSEQ Assay, a bias-controlled multiplex PCR. Concerning the study's data processing: The number of nucleated cells in each sample was estimated by amplification of reference gene primers within the assay. To quantify the absolute abundance of each unique TCRbeta CDR3 rearrangement, sequence reads were collapsed and filtered. For each sample, productive Simpson clonality was calculated as the square root of Simpson's diversity index across productive rearrangements. TCRdb re-hosts the immuneACCESS table, in-frame sequences only. Its copies lack some clones; in the studies checked, an unresolved V gene accounts for under half of them, and the cause for the rest is not known. The D gene and trimming were derived from the DNA, and the V and J assignments and clone size from that table. The sample table lists more than 50,000 clones, 75% to 95% of them with a count of one. The leading ten clones occupy around 8.2% of the sample.

This sample is part of a study of blood T cell repertoires in COVID-19 (dated by TCRdb to 2018 to 2020). Turning to the overall study: Collaborator samples came from the United States, Italy and Spain and covered acute and convalescent phases of COVID-19. The prospective study material was composed of cDNA or gDNA derived from T cells, B-cell-depleted T cells, or PBMCs. A de-identified subject ID, COVID-19 status, age in years and sex were almost always included in the sample metadata. Deeply sampled blood TCRbeta repertoires from subjects exposed to, actively infected with, or recovered from COVID-19 were included in the dataset. Where available, HLA class I and class II types were taken from metadata supplied by the sample provider and were not determined by assay-based typing. The repertoires were released in a freely available public database intended as a resource for research on the immune response to SARS-CoV-2. The samples were drawn from the first 160 participants of the ongoing ImmuneRACE study and from 1,254 subjects provided by 6 global collaborators. The study at large found these results: How much clinical and demographic metadata was included differed by source and by participant, and the metadata was provided uncurated.

V is cut back by 4 bases and J by 0 bases, with 4 bases in the junction unmatched. CDR1 is given as SGHRS and CDR2 as YFSETQ, both from the germline V gene. The CDR3, cysteine through phenylalanine, is 14 amino acids long. Of the read, only the CDR3 DNA is kept; its 42 bases are in frame from base 1. This TCR came from a woman aged 35 to 49 with active COVID-19. This chain is built from TRBV5-1 and TRBJ2-7; a stretch of 7 junction bases matches TRBD2. The sequenced material came from peripheral blood. The CDR3 amino acid sequence is: CASSPAGLSYEQYF. The nucleotide sequence is given as TGCGCCAGCAGCCCAGCGGGGCTCTCCTACGAGCAGTACTTC.